The 16 T cell receptor beta chains reported below all come from one sample, sequenced in a study of T cells after posttransplantation cyclophosphamide. The repertoire was sequenced with immunoSEQ multiplex PCR; TCRdb's copy has only in-frame clones and lacks some. This table holds about 21,000 clones, nearly 99% found once. The sample comprised naive CD8+ T cells sorted from PBMCs. The receptor set was obtained from a man aged 35-49 years in good health, CMV-negative, and a related stem cell transplant donor.

This sequence joins TRBV7-9 and TRBJ2-1, with TRBD1 matching 9 bases. Trimming cost V 4 bases and J 1 base; bases outside gene matches: 11. The CDR3 runs to 18 residues. The germline CDR1 and CDR2 sequences are SEHNR and FQNEAQ (reference sequence). CDR3: CASSWDRAQGWSYNEQFF. CDR3 DNA: TGTGCCAGCAGCTGGGACAGGGCCCAAGGTTGGTCCTACAATGAGCAGTTCTTC.

The V gene is TRBV6-1, the J gene TRBJ1-5, with a weak D call TRBD1 (5 bases). V dropped 5 bases and J dropped 1 base, with 9 bases sitting between them. The CDR3 has 14 residues. Germline assignment: CDR1 MNHNS and CDR2 SASEGT. The CDR3 loop is CASSLTVSNQPQHF. The CDR3, as DNA: TGTGCCAGCAGTTTGACAGTCAGCAATCAGCCCCAGCATTTT.

The J gene is TRBJ2-1, the V gene TRBV19; TRBD2 aligns across 9 bases. The junction had 4 bases not matched to a gene; V was cut back by 3 bases and J by 4 bases. This CDR3 is 15 amino acids long. The germline V gene has CDR1 LNHDA and CDR2 SQIVND (reference sequence). The CDR3 DNA reads TGTGCCAGTAGTATTTCTCTAGCGGGGTACAATGAGCAGTTCTTC. The encoded protein is CASSISLAGYNEQFF.

This chain uses TRBV7-2 with TRBJ2-7, with TRBD1 matching over 7 bases. Germline CDR1 reads SGHTA; CDR2 reads FQGNSA. With V trimmed by 1 base and J by 3 bases, 6 bases remained unmatched. This CDR3 is built from 15 residues. This CDR3 reads CASSLGTGLLYEQYF. In DNA form, the CDR3 reads TGTGCCAGCAGCTTAGGGACAGGCCTACTCTACGAGCAGTACTTC. Full variable domain (outside the CDR3, taken from reference TRBV7-2 and TRBJ2-7): GAGVSQSPSNKVTEKGKDVELRCDPISGHTALYWYRQSLGQGLEFLIYFQGNSAPDKSGLPSDRFSAERTGGSVSTLTIQRTQQEDSAVYLCASSLGTGLLYEQYFGPGTRLTVT.

The rearrangement links TRBV29-1 to TRBJ2-1, with 8 bases identical to TRBD2. The J segment lost 10 bases and the V segment lost 7 bases, leaving 18 bases of the junction unmatched. Germline values: CDR1 SQVTM, CDR2 ANQGSEA. The CDR3 is 15 amino acids. The DNA of the CDR3 is TGCAGCGGGCGGTTGGCGGGAGGCAGGTTTGCCGAGCAGTTCTTC. Its translation: CSGRLAGGRFAEQFF.

The V call is TRBV30, the J call TRBJ2-3; TRBD2 matches 7 bases. The CDR3 is 13 amino acids. V gave up 0 bases and J gave up 3 bases; unmatched junction bases: 0. Germline CDR1 and CDR2: GTSNPN and SVGIG (reference sequence). CDR3: CAWSVLATDTQYF. The DNA for the CDR3 is TGTGCCTGGAGTGTACTAGCGACAGATACGCAGTATTTT.

J is TRBJ1-2 and V is TRBV4-1, with D perhaps matching TRBD1 (5 bases). The germline gives CDR1 MGHRA, CDR2 YSYEKL. The CDR3 runs to 14 residues. V lost 8 bases to trimming and J lost 7 bases, with 20 bases between them. The CDR3 DNA sequence: TGCGCCAGCGGGCCCTCCCCTGGGGCCGGTGGCTACACCTTC. This gives the protein CASGPSPGAGGYTF.

CDR3 bases: TGTGCCAGCAGCGTCACTAGCGGAGAAAACATTCAGTACTTC. Translation: CASSVTSGENIQYF. The chain uses TRBV9 and TRBJ2-4, with 8 bases matching TRBD2. This CDR3 is built from 14 residues. Germline V CDR1 and CDR2: SGDLS, YYNGEE. Losses at the gene ends were 2 bases for V and 5 bases for J; bases not matched to a gene: 3.

V gene TRBV6-5 combines with J gene TRBJ2-7, with D maybe TRBD1 (6 bases). The CDR3 covers 14 residues. Germline V CDR1 and CDR2: MNHEY, SVGAGI. V lost 4 bases and J lost 6, with 16 bases in between. The CDR3 region is CASSSIGTSGEQYF. The CDR3 nucleotides are TGTGCCAGCAGTTCAATCGGGACAAGCGGCGAGCAGTACTTC.

V usage is TRBV7-9 and J usage is TRBJ1-1, with no clear D. This CDR3 contains 14 residues. Germline lookup yields CDR1 SEHNR and CDR2 FQNEAQ (reference sequence). Trimming stripped 5 bases from V and 0 bases from J, with 10 bases between. As DNA, the CDR3 is TGTGCCAGCAGCAACCGGAGGATGAACACTGAAGCTTTCTTT. It is translated as CASSNRRMNTEAFF.

The chain recombines TRBV28 with TRBJ2-5; 8 nucleotides line up with TRBD1. CDR3 length: 16 amino acids. Germline CDR1 MDHEN, CDR2 SYDVKM. V lost 10 bases and J lost 0; bases outside the gene matches: 13. The CDR3 sequence is CATDARTGMYQETQYF. CDR3 DNA sequence: TGTGCCACCGACGCTAGGACAGGGATGTACCAAGAGACCCAGTACTTC.

The rearrangement joins TRBV7-2 to TRBJ1-4, with TRBD1 matching over 7 bases. The germline V gene encodes CDR1 SGHTA and CDR2 FQGNSA. The ends lost 1 base at V and 11 bases at J; junction bases unmatched: 10. The CDR3 extends over 15 amino acids. The CDR3 DNA is TGTGCCAGCAGCTTAGAATTAATGGCGACAGGGAAACTGTTTTTT. The encoded protein is CASSLELMATGKLFF.

This chain uses TRBV11-2 with TRBJ2-5; 7 positions agree with TRBD2. The J call is uncertain, as TRBJ2-7 better fits the DNA end. Germline V lookup: CDR1 SGHAT, CDR2 FQNNGV. The CDR3 totals 13 residues. This CDR3 reads CASSWGTIYEQYF. CDR3 bases: TGTGCCAGCAGCTGGGGGACTATCTACGAGCAGTACTTC.

V usage is TRBV9 and J usage is TRBJ2-1; 7 nucleotides line up with TRBD2. The CDR3 is 12 amino acids. V shed 4 bases and J 8 bases; nucleotides not matched to a gene: 3. Per the germline V gene, CDR1 is SGDLS and CDR2 is YYNGEE. The CDR3 reads CASSPREDEQFF. The CDR3 coding sequence is TGTGCCAGCAGCCCTCGGGAGGATGAGCAGTTCTTC.

The sample holds one count of this clone. V usage is TRBV18 and J usage is TRBJ2-7, with 11 bases that match TRBD2. The ends lost 3 bases at V and 4 bases at J; junction bases unmatched: 5. Per the germline V gene, CDR1 is KGHSH and CDR2 is LQKENI. The CDR3 is 15 residues long. The CDR3 bases are TGTGCCAGCTCACCCTCGACTAGCGGGATTTACGAGCAGTACTTC. Translating gives CASSPSTSGIYEQYF.

J is TRBJ1-1 and V is TRBV5-1; maybe TRBD1 (6 bases). V was trimmed by 3 bases and J by 3 bases, leaving 18 bases between them. The CDR3 contains 16 residues. CDR1 and CDR2 (germline): SGHRS, YFSETQ. The CDR3 DNA is TGCGCCAGCAGCTGGGGGGGGGACACTCGTTACACTGAAGCTTTCTTT. As protein: CASSWGGDTRYTEAFF. Full variable domain (rest looked up from reference TRBV5-1 and TRBJ1-1): KAGVTQTPRYLIKTRGQQVTLSCSPISGHRSVSWYQQTPGQGLQFLFEYFSETQRNKGNFPGRFSGRQFSNSRSEMNVSTLELGDSALYLCASSWGGDTRYTEAFFGQGTRLTVV.